The present T cell receptor (beta chain) was sequenced within a study of blood T cell repertoires in COVID-19. Whole-study context: Researchers got acute and convalescent COVID-19 samples from the United States, Italy and Spain. PBMCs, B-cell-depleted T cells, or T cells were the source of the cDNA or gDNA that made up the material.

As processed by the authors: Amplification of reference gene primers was used by the study to estimate nucleated cell counts. Sequencing was performed with immunoSEQ multiplex PCR; in TCRdb, only in-frame clones are kept and a portion is missing. V and J calls and clone size are as listed in that table; D and trimming were resolved from the DNA. Of around 140,000 clones listed, more than 75% are singletons. Sequences were obtained from peripheral blood. The receptor comes from a middle-aged man who had recovered from COVID-19.

This CDR3 reads CASRAQTGGNTEAFF. The DNA for the CDR3 is TGTGCCAGCAGAGCCCAGACAGGGGGGAACACTGAAGCTTTCTTT. The V call is TRBV28, the J call TRBJ1-1; 9 bases line up with TRBD1. V trimming: 6 bases; J trimming: 1 base; junction bases outside the gene matches: 6. Germline V gene lookup returns CDR1 MDHEN and CDR2 SYDVKM. This CDR3 region has 15 residues.